Shown below are 21 T cell receptor beta chains from a single sample sequenced in a study of OX40 agonist ivuxolimab in advanced cancers. Generated by immunoSEQ multiplex PCR, the TCRdb table keeps only in-frame clones and is missing some. In the table there are nearly 80,000 clones, about 85% of which are singletons. The sequenced sample was CD4+ or CD8+ T cells sorted from blood, obtained in a trial of the OX40 agonist ivuxolimab. These receptors were obtained from an adult with an advanced solid tumor such as melanoma, head and neck, liver or kidney cancer.

The rearrangement joins TRBV4-1 to TRBJ2-2, with TRBD1 identical over 8 bases. CDR3 length equals 12 residues. The junction had 6 bases not matched to a gene; V was cut back by 5 bases and J by 13 bases. Germline V gene data show CDR1 as MGHRA and CDR2 as YSYEKL. The CDR3 protein is CASSSDRGRLFF. DNA of the CDR3: TGCGCCAGCAGCTCAGACAGGGGAAGGCTGTTTTTT.

V is TRBV7-2 and J is TRBJ1-6, with TRBD1 as a possible D gene (6 bases). Germline lookup yields CDR1 SGHTA and CDR2 FQGNSA. CDR3 length: 15 amino acids. Trimming cost V 2 bases and J 10 bases, with 15 bases left between them. The CDR3 loop is CASSLIGQLLSPLHF. CDR3 DNA: TGTGCCAGCAGCTTAATAGGACAGCTATTGTCACCCCTCCACTTT.

This chain links TRBV18 with TRBJ1-2, with D hard to call. Germline V CDR1 and CDR2: KGHSH, LQKENI. This CDR3 has 13 amino acids. The V and J ends lost 0 bases and 6 bases respectively, with 8 bases between them. The CDR3 is CASSPPSGDGYTF. For the CDR3, the DNA is TGTGCCAGCTCACCACCCTCGGGCGATGGCTACACCTTC.

Remarks on this clone: The sample holds other DNA sequences that translate to the same CDR3. This chain uses TRBV15 with TRBJ2-7, with a weak D call TRBD2 (5 bases). This CDR3 has 15 residues. Germline-derived CDR1 and CDR2 are LNHNV and YYDKDF (reference sequence). The V end lost 2 bases, the J end lost 5 bases, and 16 bases lay between the germline ends. CDR3 residues: CATSRRGQARHEQYF. CDR3 coding DNA: TGTGCCACCAGCAGACGAGGGCAGGCCCGCCACGAGCAGTACTTC.

The V and J genes are TRBV18 and TRBJ2-1; weak D call: TRBD1 (6 bases). This CDR3 has 13 residues. Trimming stripped 5 bases from V and 5 bases from J, with 10 bases between. Germline V gives CDR1 KGHSH, CDR2 LQKENI. The DNA of the CDR3 is TGTGCCAGCTCATCGGGACAAAACAATGAGCAGTTCTTC. Its protein is CASSSGQNNEQFF.

The chain joins TRBV28 to TRBJ2-3, with D possibly being TRBD2 (5 bases). The CDR3 has 13 amino acids. Trimming removed 7 bases from V and 1 base from J, with 9 bases in between. Germline V CDR1 and CDR2: MDHEN, SYDVKM. The CDR3 coding sequence is TGTGCCAGCAAGCGGATCCGCACAGATACGCAGTATTTT. Amino acid sequence: CASKRIRTDTQYF.

The chain links TRBV11-2 to TRBJ2-7, with a weak D call TRBD1 (6 bases). V lost 4 bases to trimming and J lost 0 bases, with 10 bases between them. The CDR3 length is 14 residues. Germline-derived CDR1 and CDR2 are SGHAT and FQNNGV. The CDR3 sequence: CASSSTGSSYEQYF. For the CDR3, the DNA is TGTGCCAGCAGCTCTACAGGGTCCTCCTACGAGCAGTACTTC.

The CDR3 nucleotides are TGTGCCAGCAGCTTAGAGGCAGGGCCCTACGAGCAGTACTTC. It codes for CASSLEAGPYEQYF. The V and J genes are TRBV11-2 and TRBJ2-7, with TRBD1 as a possible D gene (5 bases). Germline assignment: CDR1 SGHAT and CDR2 FQNNGV. V was pared by 0 bases and J by 2 bases, with 8 bases between. The CDR3 sequence is 14 residues long.

V gene TRBV9 combines with J gene TRBJ2-7; a weak D match, TRBD1 (6 bases). Germline V CDR1 and CDR2: SGDLS, YYNGEE. V shed 4 bases and J shed 5 bases, with 19 bases lying between them. The CDR3 contains 15 residues. DNA of the CDR3: TGTGCCAGCAGCCCATCCGGCACAGGGTTCCACGAGCAGTACTTC. Its translation is CASSPSGTGFHEQYF.

This clone was seen a handful of times. This sequence joins TRBV6-1 and TRBJ2-1; 11 nucleotides agree with TRBD2. The CDR3 spans 15 residues. V shed 4 bases and J 4 bases; nucleotides not matched to a gene: 3. CDR1 and CDR2 (germline): MNHNS, SASEGT. In nucleotides, the CDR3 is TGTGCCAGCAGTGCGGGACTAGCGGAGTACAATGAGCAGTTCTTC. Its protein product is CASSAGLAEYNEQFF.

The chain carries TRBV4-3 and TRBJ2-5, with no clear D. The CDR3 spans 15 residues. V lost 0 bases and J lost 4, with 12 bases in between. Germline V gene sequence: CDR1 LGHNA, CDR2 YSLEER. The CDR3, as DNA: TGCGCCAGCAGCCAAGATCGGTCCGGCCCAGAGACCCAGTACTTC. It encodes CASSQDRSGPETQYF.

The CDR3 nucleotides read TGTGCCAGCAGCACGAGGTCACCATATCAGCCCCAGCATTTT. Protein sequence: CASSTRSPYQPQHF. The rearrangement joins TRBV5-8 to TRBJ1-5; D not certain. This CDR3 is 14 amino acids long. V was cut by 4 bases and J by 5 bases, with 13 bases left in between. Germline CDR1 SGHTS, CDR2 YDEGEE.

The table lists this clone with a count of one. The V and J genes are TRBV27 and TRBJ1-5; tentatively, D is TRBD1 (5 bases). The V gene's germline CDR1 is MNHEY and CDR2 SMNVEV (reference sequence). CDR3 length equals 13 residues. Between the trimmed V and J ends, which lost 6 bases and 4 bases, there was a span of 10 bases. The CDR3 coding sequence is TGTGCCAGCAGAAAATGGGGGAATCAGCCCCAGCATTTT. This translates into CASRKWGNQPQHF.

This clone was detected only a few times. The CDR3 sequence is CALGRGYTGELFF. CDR3 DNA: TGTGCCCTCGGCAGGGGGTACACCGGGGAGCTGTTTTTT. The chain carries TRBV30 and TRBJ2-2; 7 positions agree with TRBD1. Germline V gives CDR1 GTSNPN, CDR2 SVGIG (reference sequence). Trimming took 8 bases from V and 3 from J; bases not matched to a gene: 6. This CDR3 has 13 residues.

This chain joins TRBV11-2 and TRBJ2-3; no firm D call. Germline V CDR1 and CDR2: SGHAT, FQNNGV. The CDR3 has 13 residues. V lost 5 bases, J lost 6 bases, and 12 bases lay in between. CDR3 sequence (DNA): TGTGCCAGCAGCCCCAACCGCCCCGATACGCAGTATTTT. This sequence encodes CASSPNRPDTQYF.

The chain recombines TRBV7-8 with TRBJ2-7; 8 nucleotides align to TRBD1. The germline V gene has CDR1 SGHVS and CDR2 FQNEAQ. The CDR3 is made up of 12 amino acids. The V segment lost 5 bases and the J segment 9 bases; nucleotides outside the gene matches: 6. CDR3 sequence reads: CASSTPTGAQYF. The CDR3 bases are TGTGCCAGCAGCACCCCGACAGGGGCGCAGTACTTC.

This rearrangement joins TRBV25-1 to TRBJ1-6; D remains unclear. The CDR3 has 16 residues. Trimming left V 3 bases short and J 0 bases short, with 9 bases between. From germline, CDR1 is MGHDK and CDR2 SYGVNS. CDR3 DNA sequence: TGTGCCAGCAGTGATGATTGGAGCTCCTATAATTCACCCCTCCACTTT. Its translation: CASSDDWSSYNSPLHF.

Details on this clone: Sequence at one end of the junction differs from germline and may be a read error. The V call is TRBV11-3, the J call TRBJ2-1; TRBD2 agrees at 7 bases. The CDR3 length is 17 residues. Per germline, CDR1 SGHNT and CDR2 YENEEA. The CDR3 protein is CASSLERKRDTYNEQFF. DNA of the CDR3: TGTGCCAGCAGCCTAGAAAGGAAGCGGGATACCTACAATGAGCAGTTCTTC.

Comments on this clone: This is likely a read error, given that the CDR3 carries no conserved phenylalanine or tryptophan at its end. No DNA is shown, since the ends of the CDR3 on it are uncertain; the CDR3 is the one TCRdb lists. The rearrangement uses TRBV12-2 and TRBJ1-5; the D call TRBD1 from the table was never checked on the DNA. TRBV12-2 is a known pseudogene. Including both end residues, the CDR3 is 14 amino acids long. CDR3 in amino acids: CASRPGIRNQPQHL.

The genes are TRBV11-2 and TRBJ1-2; 7 nucleotides line up with TRBD1. V shed 1 base, J shed 7 bases, and the junction held 6 bases outside the gene matches. In germline, CDR1 is SGHAT, CDR2 FQNNGV. The CDR3 spans 14 residues. The CDR3, as DNA: TGTGCCAGCAGCTTAGTAGGGGACAGAACTGGCTACACCTTC. Translating it yields CASSLVGDRTGYTF.

This chain links TRBV4-1 with TRBJ2-3, with TRBD2 identical over 10 bases. V lost 8 bases, J lost 5 bases, and 13 bases stayed unmatched. Germline-derived CDR1 and CDR2 are MGHRA and YSYEKL. CDR3 size: 16 residues. The CDR3, as DNA: TGCGCCAGCGGGGCCTCCCTAGCGGGAGTAATAGATACGCAGTATTTT. It codes for CASGASLAGVIDTQYF.